This T cell receptor (beta chain) came from a study of T cell repertoires in cytomegalovirus infection. This clonotype was picked up a small number of times. V shed 6 bases, J shed 2 bases, and the junction held 7 bases outside the gene matches. This CDR3 has 15 residues. MiXCR, run by TCRdb on the reads, gives a single entry per CDR3 protein. The sample includes approximately 150,000 distinct CDR3 sequences, 17% of them seen just once. The sequenced sample was CD8+ T cells from PBMCs. This sequence originates from a human donor in good health (CMV status not recorded). Some clones in this sample may be carry-over from other donors' samples. The chain joins TRBV12-3 or TRBV12-4 to TRBJ2-3, with TRBD1 identical over 8 bases. The CDR3 loop is CASSHDRGFTDTQYF. The CDR3 bases are TGTGCCAGCAGCCATGACAGGGGATTCACAGATACGCAGTATTTT.